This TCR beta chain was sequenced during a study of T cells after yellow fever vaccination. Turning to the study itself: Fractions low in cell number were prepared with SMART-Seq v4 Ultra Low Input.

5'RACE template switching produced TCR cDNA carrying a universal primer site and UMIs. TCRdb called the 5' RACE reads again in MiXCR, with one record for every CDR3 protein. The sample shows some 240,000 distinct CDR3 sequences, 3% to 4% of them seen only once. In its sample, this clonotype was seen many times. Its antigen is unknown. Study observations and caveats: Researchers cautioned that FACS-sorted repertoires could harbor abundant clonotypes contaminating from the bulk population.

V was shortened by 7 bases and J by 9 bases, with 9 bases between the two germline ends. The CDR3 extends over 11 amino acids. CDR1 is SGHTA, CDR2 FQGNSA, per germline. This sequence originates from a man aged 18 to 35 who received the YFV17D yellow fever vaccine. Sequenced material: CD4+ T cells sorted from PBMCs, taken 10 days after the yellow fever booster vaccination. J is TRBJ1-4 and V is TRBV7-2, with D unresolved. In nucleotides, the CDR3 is TGTGCCAGCACGTCGGGTAAAAAACTGTTTTTT. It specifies CASTSGKKLFF.